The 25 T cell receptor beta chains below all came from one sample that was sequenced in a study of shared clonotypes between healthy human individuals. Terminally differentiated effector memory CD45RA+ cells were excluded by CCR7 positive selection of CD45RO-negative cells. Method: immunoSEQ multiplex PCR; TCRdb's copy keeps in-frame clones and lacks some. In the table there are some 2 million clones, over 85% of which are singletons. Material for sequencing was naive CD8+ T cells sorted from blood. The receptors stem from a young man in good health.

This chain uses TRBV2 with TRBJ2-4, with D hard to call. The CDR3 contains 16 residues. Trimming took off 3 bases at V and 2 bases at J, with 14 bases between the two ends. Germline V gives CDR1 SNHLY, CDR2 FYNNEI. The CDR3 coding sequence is TGTGCCAGCAGTGACCCCCGCGTGGGGTCCAAAAACATTCAGTACTTC. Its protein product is CASSDPRVGSKNIQYF.

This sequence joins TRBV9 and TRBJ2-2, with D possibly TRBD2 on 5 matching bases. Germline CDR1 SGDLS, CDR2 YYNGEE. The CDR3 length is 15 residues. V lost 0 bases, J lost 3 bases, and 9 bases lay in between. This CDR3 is CASSVAGTYTGELFF. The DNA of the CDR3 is TGTGCCAGCAGCGTAGCGGGAACGTACACCGGGGAGCTGTTTTTT.

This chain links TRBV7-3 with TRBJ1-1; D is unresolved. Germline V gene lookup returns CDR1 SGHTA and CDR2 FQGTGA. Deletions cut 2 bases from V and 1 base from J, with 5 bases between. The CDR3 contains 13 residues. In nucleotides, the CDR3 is TGTGCCAGCAGCTTACACGAGAACACTGAAGCTTTCTTT. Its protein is CASSLHENTEAFF. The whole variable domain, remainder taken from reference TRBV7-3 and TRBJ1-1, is GAGVSQTPSNKVTEKGKYVELRCDPISGHTALYWYRQSLGQGPEFLIYFQGTGAADDSGLPNDRFFAVRPEGSVSTLKIQRTERGDSAVYLCASSLHENTEAFFGQGTRLTVV.

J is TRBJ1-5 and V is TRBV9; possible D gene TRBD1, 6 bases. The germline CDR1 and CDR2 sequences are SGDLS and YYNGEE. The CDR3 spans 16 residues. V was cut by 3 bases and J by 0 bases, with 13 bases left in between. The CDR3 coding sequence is TGTGCCAGCAGCGCCCAACGCAGGGGTAGCAATCAGCCCCAGCATTTT. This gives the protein CASSAQRRGSNQPQHF.

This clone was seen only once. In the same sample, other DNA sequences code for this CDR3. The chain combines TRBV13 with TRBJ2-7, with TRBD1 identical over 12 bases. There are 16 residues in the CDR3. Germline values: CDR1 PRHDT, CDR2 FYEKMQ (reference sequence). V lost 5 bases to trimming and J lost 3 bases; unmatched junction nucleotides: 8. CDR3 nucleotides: TGTGCCAGCAGCCTGGCTGGGACAGGGGGCTTCTACGAGCAGTACTTC. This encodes CASSLAGTGGFYEQYF.

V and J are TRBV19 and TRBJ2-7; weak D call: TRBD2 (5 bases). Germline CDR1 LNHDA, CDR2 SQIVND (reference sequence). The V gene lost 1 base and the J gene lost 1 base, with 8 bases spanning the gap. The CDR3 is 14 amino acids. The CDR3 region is CASSIGGKSYEQYF. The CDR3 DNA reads TGTGCCAGTAGTATAGGAGGGAAGTCCTACGAGCAGTACTTC.

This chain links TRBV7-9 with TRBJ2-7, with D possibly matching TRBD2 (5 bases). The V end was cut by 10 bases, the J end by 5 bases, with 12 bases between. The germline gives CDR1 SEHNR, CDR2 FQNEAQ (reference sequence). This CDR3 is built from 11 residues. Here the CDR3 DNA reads TGTGCCACTGGAATCGGGGACGAGCAGTACTTC. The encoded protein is CATGIGDEQYF.

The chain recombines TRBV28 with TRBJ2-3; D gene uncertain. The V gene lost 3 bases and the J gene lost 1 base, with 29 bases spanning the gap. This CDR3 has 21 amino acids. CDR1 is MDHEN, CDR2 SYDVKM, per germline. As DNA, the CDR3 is TGTGCCAGCAGTTTTCCGGTGGTTAATAGGTGGATTGGTACGCGCACAGATACGCAGTATTTT. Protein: CASSFPVVNRWIGTRTDTQYF.

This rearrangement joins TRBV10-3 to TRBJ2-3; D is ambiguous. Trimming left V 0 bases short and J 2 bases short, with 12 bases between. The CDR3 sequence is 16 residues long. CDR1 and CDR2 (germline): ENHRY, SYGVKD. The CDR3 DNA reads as TGTGCCATCAGTGAGTCAATTCCTAGTTTCACAGATACGCAGTATTTT. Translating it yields CAISESIPSFTDTQYF.

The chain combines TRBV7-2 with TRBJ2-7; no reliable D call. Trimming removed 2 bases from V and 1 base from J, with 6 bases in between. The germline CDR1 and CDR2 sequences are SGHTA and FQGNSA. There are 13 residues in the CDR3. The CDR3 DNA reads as TGTGCCAGCAGCTTATTTTTATCCTACGAGCAGTACTTC. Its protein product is CASSLFLSYEQYF.

CDR3: CASSFSRLVYEQYF. The CDR3 coding sequence is TGTGCCAGCAGCTTTAGCCGGCTAGTGTACGAGCAGTACTTC. V gene TRBV11-2 combines with J gene TRBJ2-7; D is uncertain. CDR1 and CDR2 (germline): SGHAT, FQNNGV. V was pared by 3 bases and J by 4 bases, with 13 bases between. The CDR3 consists of 14 residues.

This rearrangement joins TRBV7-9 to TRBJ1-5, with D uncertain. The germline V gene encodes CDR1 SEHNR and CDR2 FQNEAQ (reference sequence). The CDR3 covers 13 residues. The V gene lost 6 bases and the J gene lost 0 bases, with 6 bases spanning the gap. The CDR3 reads CASSSTSNQPQHF. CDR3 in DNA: TGTGCCAGCAGTTCTACTAGCAATCAGCCCCAGCATTTT.

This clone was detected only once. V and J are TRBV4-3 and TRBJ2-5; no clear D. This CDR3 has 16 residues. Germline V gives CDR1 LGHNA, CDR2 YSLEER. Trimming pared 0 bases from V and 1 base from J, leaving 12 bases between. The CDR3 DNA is TGCGCCAGCAGCCAAGATCTTACTGCGGCCCAAGAGACCCAGTACTTC. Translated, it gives CASSQDLTAAQETQYF.

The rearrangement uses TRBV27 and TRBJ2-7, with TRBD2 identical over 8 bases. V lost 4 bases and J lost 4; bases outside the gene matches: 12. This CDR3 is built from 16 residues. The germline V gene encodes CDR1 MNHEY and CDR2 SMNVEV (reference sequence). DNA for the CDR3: TGTGCCAGCAGTTCGCCGGGGGGGGAAGTAAGATACGAGCAGTACTTC. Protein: CASSSPGGEVRYEQYF.

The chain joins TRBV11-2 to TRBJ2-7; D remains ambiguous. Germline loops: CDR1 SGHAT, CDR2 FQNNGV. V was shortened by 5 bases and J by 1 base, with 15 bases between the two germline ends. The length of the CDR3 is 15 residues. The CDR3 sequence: CASSVGPQVSYEQYF. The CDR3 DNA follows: TGTGCCAGCAGCGTTGGTCCTCAAGTGTCCTACGAGCAGTACTTC.

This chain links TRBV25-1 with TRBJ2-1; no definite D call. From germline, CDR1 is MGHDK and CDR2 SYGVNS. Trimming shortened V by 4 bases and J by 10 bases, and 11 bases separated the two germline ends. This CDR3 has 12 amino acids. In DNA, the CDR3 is TGTGCCAGCAGTGCAGGCCCAAACGAGCAGTTCTTC. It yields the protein CASSAGPNEQFF.

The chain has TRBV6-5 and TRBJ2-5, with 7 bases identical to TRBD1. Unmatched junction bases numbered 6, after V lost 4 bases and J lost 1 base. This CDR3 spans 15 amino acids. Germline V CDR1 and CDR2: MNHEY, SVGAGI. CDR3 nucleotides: TGTGCCAGCAGTTCCCTGGACAGGATCCAAGAGACCCAGTACTTC. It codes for CASSSLDRIQETQYF.

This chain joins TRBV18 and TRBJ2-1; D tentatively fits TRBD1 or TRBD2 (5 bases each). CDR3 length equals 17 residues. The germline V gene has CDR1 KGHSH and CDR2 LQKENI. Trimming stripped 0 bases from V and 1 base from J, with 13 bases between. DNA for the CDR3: TGTGCCAGCTCACCACCGTTCGGGGCGAGGTCCTACAATGAGCAGTTCTTC. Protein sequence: CASSPPFGARSYNEQFF.

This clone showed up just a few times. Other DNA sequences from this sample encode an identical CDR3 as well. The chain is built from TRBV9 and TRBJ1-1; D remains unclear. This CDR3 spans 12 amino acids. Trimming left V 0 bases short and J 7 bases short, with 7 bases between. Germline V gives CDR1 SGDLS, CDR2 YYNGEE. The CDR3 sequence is CASSVGGSEAFF. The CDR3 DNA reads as TGTGCCAGCAGCGTAGGTGGGAGTGAAGCTTTCTTT. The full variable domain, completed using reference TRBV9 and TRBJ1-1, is DSGVTQTPKHLITATGQRVTLRCSPRSGDLSVYWYQQSLDQGLQFLIQYYNGEERAKGNILERFSAQQFPDLHSELNLSSLELGDSALYFCASSVGGSEAFFGQGTRLTVV.

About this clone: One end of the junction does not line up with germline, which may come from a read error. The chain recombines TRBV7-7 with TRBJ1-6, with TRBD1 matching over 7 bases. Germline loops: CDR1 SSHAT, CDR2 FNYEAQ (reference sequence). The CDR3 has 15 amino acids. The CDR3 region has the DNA TGTGCTAGCAGCCACGAGGGACAGTCCTCTTCACCCCTCCACTTT. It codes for CASSHEGQSSSPLHF.

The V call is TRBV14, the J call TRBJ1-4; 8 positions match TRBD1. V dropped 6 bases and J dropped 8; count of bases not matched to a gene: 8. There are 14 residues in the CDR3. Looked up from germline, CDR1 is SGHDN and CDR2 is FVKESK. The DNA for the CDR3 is TGTGCCAGCAGTCCAGGGGGCGCGGTGGAAAAACTGTTTTTT. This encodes CASSPGGAVEKLFF. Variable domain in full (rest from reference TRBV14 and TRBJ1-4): EAGVTQFPSHSVIEKGQTVTLRCDPISGHDNLYWYRRVMGKEIKFLLHFVKESKQDESGMPNNRFLAERTGGTYSTLKVQPAELEDSGVYFCASSPGGAVEKLFFGSGTQLSVL.

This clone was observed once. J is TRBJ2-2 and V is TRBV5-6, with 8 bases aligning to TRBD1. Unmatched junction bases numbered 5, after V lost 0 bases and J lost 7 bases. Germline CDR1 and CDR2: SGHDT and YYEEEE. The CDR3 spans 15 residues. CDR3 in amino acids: CASSLGTGIDGELFF. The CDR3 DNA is TGTGCCAGCAGCTTGGGGACAGGGATTGACGGGGAGCTGTTTTTT.

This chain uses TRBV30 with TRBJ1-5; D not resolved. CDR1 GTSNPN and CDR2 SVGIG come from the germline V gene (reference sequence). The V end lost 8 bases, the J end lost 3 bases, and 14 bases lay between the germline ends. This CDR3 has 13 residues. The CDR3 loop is CAGEREFNQPQHF. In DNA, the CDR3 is TGTGCCGGGGAGAGAGAGTTCAATCAGCCCCAGCATTTT.

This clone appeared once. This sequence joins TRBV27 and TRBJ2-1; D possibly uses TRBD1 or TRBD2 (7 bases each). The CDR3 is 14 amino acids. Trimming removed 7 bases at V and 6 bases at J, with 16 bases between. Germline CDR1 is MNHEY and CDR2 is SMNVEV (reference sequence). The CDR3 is CASKAGQFFNEQFF. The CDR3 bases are TGTGCCAGCAAAGCGGGACAGTTTTTCAATGAGCAGTTCTTC.

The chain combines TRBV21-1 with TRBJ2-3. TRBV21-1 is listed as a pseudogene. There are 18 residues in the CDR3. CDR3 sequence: CASSPRLTGAISTDTQYF. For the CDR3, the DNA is TGTGCCAGCAGCCCCCGGTTAACGGGGGCAATTAGCACAGATACGCAGTATTTT.